The 17 T cell receptor beta chains presented below share a single source sample, sequenced in a study of cytomegalovirus exposure and HLA in healthy donors. PCR involved 60 Vbeta and 13 Jbeta primers. The protocol was immunoSEQ multiplex PCR, while the TCRdb copy is restricted to in-frame clones and leaves out a portion. The sample has about 160,000 clones, about 80% seen once. The sample consisted of PBMCs. The receptors were sampled from a woman aged 50 to 60 in good health and CMV-seronegative.

The sample holds a few counts of this clone. Additional DNA sequences in this sample encode the identical CDR3. The chain couples TRBV5-1 to TRBJ1-1, with a tentative D call TRBD1 (6 bases). Germline-derived CDR1 and CDR2 are SGHRS and YFSETQ. There are 14 residues in the CDR3. The V gene lost 3 bases and the J gene lost 3 bases, with 12 bases spanning the gap. In DNA form, the CDR3 reads TGCGCCAGCAGCTCGGCGGGGGGCTACACTGAAGCTTTCTTT. Encoded protein: CASSSAGGYTEAFF.

The J gene is TRBJ2-1, the V gene TRBV7-9; D is uncertain. The CDR3 has 12 amino acids. The germline V gene encodes CDR1 SEHNR and CDR2 FQNEAQ (reference sequence). Between the trimmed V and J ends, which lost 7 bases and 4 bases, there was a span of 8 bases. The CDR3 sequence: CASTQAYNEQFF. The CDR3 nucleotides read TGTGCCAGCACCCAAGCTTACAATGAGCAGTTCTTC.

CDR3: CASSLTTASGSYNEQFF. CDR3 nucleotide sequence: TGTGCCAGCAGCTTAACGACGGCTAGCGGTTCCTACAATGAGCAGTTCTTC. The V call is TRBV7-3, the J call TRBJ2-1, with 7 bases that match TRBD2. Germline V gene sequence: CDR1 SGHTA, CDR2 FQGTGA. V shed 0 bases, J shed 1 base, and the junction held 6 bases outside the gene matches. This CDR3 is built from 17 residues.

The chain has TRBV7-9 and TRBJ1-2, with D unresolved. The V end lost 2 bases, the J end lost 6 bases, and 13 bases lay between the germline ends. The germline V gene encodes CDR1 SEHNR and CDR2 FQNEAQ (reference sequence). CDR3 length: 14 amino acids. The CDR3: CASSLSGFSDGYTF. The CDR3 DNA is TGTGCCAGCAGCTTAAGCGGGTTTTCGGATGGCTACACCTTC.

This clone was counted once. The V and J genes are TRBV10-3 and TRBJ2-1; D call uncertain. Trimming left V 3 bases short and J 8 bases short, with 8 bases between. The CDR3 length is 12 residues. CDR1 is ENHRY, CDR2 SYGVKD, per germline. The CDR3 protein is CAISEASDEQFF. Here the CDR3 DNA reads TGTGCCATCAGTGAAGCGTCGGATGAGCAGTTCTTC.

This chain uses TRBV4-2 with TRBJ2-7; TRBD1 aligns across 11 bases. The trim removed 1 base at V and 3 bases at J, leaving 2 bases unmatched. The V gene's germline CDR1 is LGHNA and CDR2 YNFKEQ. The CDR3 consists of 15 residues. CDR3 loop: CASSQVGTGGYEQYF. CDR3 nucleotide sequence: TGTGCCAGCAGCCAAGTGGGGACAGGGGGCTACGAGCAGTACTTC.

The rearrangement joins TRBV7-8 to TRBJ2-5, with D possibly TRBD1 on 5 matching bases. With the DNA end fitting TRBJ2-7 better, the J assignment may be wrong. This CDR3 has 14 amino acids. The germline gives CDR1 SGHVS, CDR2 FQNEAQ. The CDR3, as DNA: TGTGCCAGCAGCTTAGTTGACAGTACCTACGAGCAGTACTTC. Its translation is CASSLVDSTYEQYF.

This chain joins TRBV28 and TRBJ1-2; 10 bases line up with TRBD1. This CDR3 contains 14 residues. The V and J ends lost 5 bases and 4 bases, in that order; junction bases with no gene match: 4. CDR1 is MDHEN and CDR2 is SYDVKM in the germline V gene. CDR3 bases: TGTGCCAGCAGTCTAAGGACAGGGGGCTATGGCTACACCTTC. Protein product: CASSLRTGGYGYTF.

V gene TRBV7-2 combines with J gene TRBJ2-1; unclear D gene. CDR1 and CDR2 from the germline V gene are SGHTA and FQGNSA. V was trimmed by 1 base and J by 2 bases, leaving 9 bases between them. This CDR3 is 15 amino acids long. The CDR3 region is CASSLGLPAYNEQFF. The DNA for the CDR3 is TGTGCCAGCAGCTTAGGTCTTCCTGCCTACAATGAGCAGTTCTTC.

The V gene is TRBV2, the J gene TRBJ2-1; D uncertain. Trimming left V 3 bases short and J 6 bases short, with 6 bases between. The CDR3 contains 12 residues. Per the germline V gene, CDR1 is SNHLY and CDR2 is FYNNEI. The CDR3 here is CASSDYGNEQFF. The CDR3, as DNA: TGTGCCAGCAGTGACTACGGCAATGAGCAGTTCTTC.

A note on this clone: Other DNA sequences from this sample encode an identical CDR3 as well. DNA for the CDR3: TGCGCCAGCAGTGAGATCGGCTCCTACGAGCAGTACTTC. Its protein is CASSEIGSYEQYF. The chain recombines TRBV10-2 with TRBJ2-7, with D unresolved. Germline V gene data show CDR1 as WSHSY and CDR2 as SAAADI. V was cut by 2 bases and J by 0 bases, with 5 bases left in between. The CDR3 contains 13 residues.

The chain employs TRBV29-1 and TRBJ2-7; D might be TRBD2 (5 bases). CDR3 size: 12 residues. Trimming took 4 bases from V and 1 from J, leaving 8 bases between them. Germline CDR1 SQVTM, CDR2 ANQGSEA. The CDR3 spells CSVVGISYEQYF. The CDR3 nucleotides read TGCAGCGTTGTCGGGATTTCCTACGAGCAGTACTTC.

The chain joins TRBV28 to TRBJ1-5; D uncertain. The germline CDR1 and CDR2 sequences are MDHEN and SYDVKM. This CDR3 comprises 15 residues. V was cut by 7 bases and J by 1 base, with 14 bases left in between. The CDR3 DNA is TGTGCCAGCACCCTTTTTTCCGGGAGCAATCAGCCCCAGCATTTT. This encodes CASTLFSGSNQPQHF. The whole variable domain, filled in from reference TRBV28 and TRBJ1-5, reads DVKVTQSSRYLVKRTGEKVFLECVQDMDHENMFWYRQDPGLGLRLIYFSYDVKMKEKGDIPEGYSVSREKKERFSLILESASTNQTSMYLCASTLFSGSNQPQHFGDGTRLSIL.

This clone was picked up a small number of times. This chain links TRBV4-3 with TRBJ2-5; 8 nucleotides line up with TRBD1. The V gene end was trimmed by 3 bases and the J gene end by 3 bases; junction bases not matched to a gene: 12. This CDR3 has 17 residues. Looked up from germline, CDR1 is LGHNA and CDR2 is YSLEER. The CDR3 nucleotides read TGCGCCAGCAGCCAGGTACGGACAGGGTCATGGGAAGAGACCCAGTACTTC. This codes for CASSQVRTGSWEETQYF.

The V call is TRBV6-6, the J call TRBJ2-1; 10 positions agree with TRBD1. The CDR3 spans 15 residues. Germline-derived CDR1 and CDR2 are MNHNY and SVGAGI (reference sequence). The V gene end was trimmed by 6 bases and the J gene end by 5 bases; junction bases not matched to a gene: 7. The CDR3 sequence: CASRETGGKDNEQFF. The CDR3 DNA reads as TGTGCCAGCAGAGAGACAGGGGGCAAGGACAATGAGCAGTTCTTC.

V usage is TRBV28 and J usage is TRBJ2-1; 8 bases match TRBD2. V lost 5 bases and J lost 5; bases outside the gene matches: 20. The CDR3 is made up of 19 amino acids. Germline V gene lookup returns CDR1 MDHEN and CDR2 SYDVKM. CDR3 region: CASSNNTYFTAGDHNEQFF. The CDR3 region has the DNA TGTGCCAGCAGTAACAATACCTATTTTACAGCGGGAGACCACAATGAGCAGTTCTTC.

The J gene is TRBJ2-7, the V gene TRBV4-3, with a possible D match to TRBD2 (6 bases). There are 17 residues in the CDR3. The ends were cut back, 0 bases at V and 0 bases at J, with 15 bases in the middle. The germline CDR1 and CDR2 sequences are LGHNA and YSLEER. This CDR3 reads CASSQEGWGEHSYEQYF. CDR3 bases: TGCGCCAGCAGCCAAGAGGGTTGGGGGGAGCACTCCTACGAGCAGTACTTC.